The 18 T cell receptor beta chains below come from one sample, sequenced in a study of OX40 agonist ivuxolimab in advanced cancers. Method: immunoSEQ multiplex PCR; TCRdb's copy keeps in-frame clones and lacks some. The repertoire holds about 45,000 clones, with around nine tenths as singletons. The material sequenced was CD4+ or CD8+ T cells sorted from blood, taken in a trial of the OX40 agonist ivuxolimab. Every receptor here comes from an adult with an advanced solid tumor such as melanoma, head and neck, liver or kidney cancer.

The chain combines TRBV7-2 with TRBJ1-4; 7 nucleotides align to TRBD1. Unmatched junction bases numbered 6, after V lost 5 bases and J lost 3 bases. The CDR3 has 15 amino acids. Germline assignment: CDR1 SGHTA and CDR2 FQGNSA. The CDR3 DNA is TGTGCCAGCAGCATCCTCGGGACAGCTAATGAAAAACTGTTTTTT. Translated, it gives CASSILGTANEKLFF.

The V gene is TRBV10-3, the J gene TRBJ1-4; D remains unclear. The CDR3 covers 14 residues. Germline loops: CDR1 ENHRY, CDR2 SYGVKD. V gave up 0 bases and J gave up 3 bases, with 5 bases separating them. The CDR3 DNA follows: TGTGCCATCAGTGAGTCCGGCCCTAATGAAAAACTGTTTTTT. Its translation: CAISESGPNEKLFF.

This clone was seen only a few times. The chain employs TRBV18 and TRBJ1-1, with D unclear. CDR3 length: 14 amino acids. Germline V gives CDR1 KGHSH, CDR2 LQKENI. Trimming cost V 3 bases and J 0 bases, with 8 bases left between them. The CDR3 reads CASSPSRMNTEAFF. For the CDR3, the DNA is TGTGCCAGCTCACCGTCCCGGATGAACACTGAAGCTTTCTTT. The full variable domain, completed using reference TRBV18 and TRBJ1-1, is NAGVMQNPRHLVRRRGQEARLRCSPMKGHSHVYWYRQLPEEGLKFMVYLQKENIIDESGMPKERFSAEFPKEGPSILRIQQVVRGDSAAYFCASSPSRMNTEAFFGQGTRLTVV.

The V call is TRBV7-2, the J call TRBJ2-3; 12 nucleotides align to TRBD1. J lost 3 bases, V lost 4 bases, and 8 bases had no gene match. This CDR3 spans 17 amino acids. CDR1 and CDR2 from the germline V gene are SGHTA and FQGNSA. The chain's CDR3 is CASSYRPGQGATDTQYF. In nucleotides, the CDR3 is TGTGCCAGCAGCTATCGACCGGGACAGGGGGCAACAGATACGCAGTATTTT. Full variable domain (missing parts from reference TRBV7-2 and TRBJ2-3): GAGVSQSPSNKVTEKGKDVELRCDPISGHTALYWYRQSLGQGLEFLIYFQGNSAPDKSGLPSDRFSAERTGGSVSTLTIQRTQQEDSAVYLCASSYRPGQGATDTQYFGPGTRLTVL.

Regarding this clone: One junction end disagrees with the germline gene, perhaps due to a read error. The J gene is TRBJ1-2, the V gene TRBV7-3; perhaps TRBD1 as D (5 bases). The CDR3 is made up of 13 amino acids. Per germline, CDR1 SGHTA and CDR2 FQGTGA. Here the CDR3 DNA reads TGTGCCAGCAGCCCATCCCCTGGCAGGGAGAGTTACTTC. Protein: CASSPSPGRESYF. Together with reference TRBV7-3 and TRBJ1-2, the CDR3 gives the full variable domain: GAGVSQTPSNKVTEKGKYVELRCDPISGHTALYWYRQSLGQGPEFLIYFQGTGAADDSGLPNDRFFAVRPEGSVSTLKIQRTERGDSAVYLCASSPSPGRESYFGSGTRLTVV.

The chain is built from TRBV5-8 and TRBJ2-7, with D possibly TRBD1 on 5 matching bases. Trimming pared 4 bases from V and 9 bases from J, leaving 17 bases between. This CDR3 has 13 residues. The V gene's germline CDR1 is SGHTS and CDR2 YDEGEE. The CDR3 DNA is TGTGCCAGCAGCCAAAAAAGGGGCACCGGGCAGTACTTC. Its protein product is CASSQKRGTGQYF.

The chain combines TRBV14 with TRBJ2-6; D gene uncertain. V lost 3 bases and J 4 bases, leaving 19 bases between the germline ends. This CDR3 has 18 amino acids. CDR1 is SGHDN, CDR2 FVKESK, per germline. The CDR3 sequence: CASSHPPVLSLGANVLTF. CDR3 DNA sequence: TGTGCCAGCAGCCACCCCCCAGTTCTGAGCTTGGGGGCCAACGTCCTGACTTTC.

The chain carries TRBV15 and TRBJ2-7; 9 bases agree with TRBD2. The germline V gene encodes CDR1 LNHNV and CDR2 YYDKDF (reference sequence). The ends lost 2 bases at V and 2 bases at J; junction bases unmatched: 4. The CDR3 runs to 15 residues. The CDR3 DNA sequence: TGTGCCACCAGCAGATCCTCTAGCGGGGCCTACGAGCAGTACTTC. It is translated as CATSRSSSGAYEQYF.

V gene TRBV28 combines with J gene TRBJ2-3; perhaps TRBD1 as D (6 bases). The germline CDR1 and CDR2 sequences are MDHEN and SYDVKM. V gave up 5 bases and J gave up 7 bases, with 16 bases separating them. The CDR3 contains 14 residues. The CDR3 coding sequence is TGTGCCAGCAGTCTTCGAACAGGGTCACATACGCAGTATTTT. Amino acids: CASSLRTGSHTQYF.

The J gene is TRBJ1-4, the V gene TRBV6-6; D might be TRBD1 (5 bases). Germline V gene data show CDR1 as MNHNY and CDR2 as SVGAGI (reference sequence). The CDR3 covers 14 residues. V was clipped by 7 bases and J by 7 bases, with 16 bases between them. As DNA, the CDR3 is TGTGCCAGCAACGAGGGCAGGGTGGCTGAAAAACTGTTTTTT. Amino acids: CASNEGRVAEKLFF.

The chain combines TRBV30 with TRBJ1-5, with a weak D call TRBD1 (5 bases). V dropped 1 base and J dropped 6 bases, with 13 bases sitting between them. CDR3 size: 14 residues. Per germline, CDR1 GTSNPN and CDR2 SVGIG (reference sequence). DNA for the CDR3: TGTGCCTGGAGTGAGGGCGGGGGAGGTCAGCCCCAGCATTTT. It encodes CAWSEGGGGQPQHF. Complete variable domain (other parts from reference TRBV30 and TRBJ1-5): SQTIHQWPATLVQPVGSPLSLECTVEGTSNPNLYWYRQAAGRGLQLLFYSVGIGQISSEVPQNLSASRPQDRQFILSSKKLLLSDSGFYLCAWSEGGGGQPQHFGDGTRLSIL.

This chain links TRBV6-5 with TRBJ2-1, with 8 bases lining up with TRBD1. CDR3 length equals 15 residues. Germline V lookup: CDR1 MNHEY, CDR2 SVGAGI. V lost 2 bases, J lost 4 bases, and 4 bases stayed unmatched. CDR3 protein: CASSYTRTGYNEQFF. CDR3 sequence (DNA): TGTGCCAGCAGTTACACAAGGACAGGGTACAATGAGCAGTTCTTC.

The rearrangement joins TRBV7-2 to TRBJ2-1, with 8 bases identical to TRBD2. V lost 5 bases, J lost 6 bases, and 12 bases stayed unmatched. Germline V gene sequence: CDR1 SGHTA, CDR2 FQGNSA. The CDR3 covers 16 residues. Written as DNA, the CDR3 is TGTGCCAGCAGCATAACCGGGACTAGGTACCGCAATGAGCAGTTCTTC. Translated: CASSITGTRYRNEQFF.

The V and J genes are TRBV28 and TRBJ2-1, with a weak D call TRBD2 (5 bases). V was shortened by 6 bases and J by 14 bases, with 23 bases between the two germline ends. The CDR3 spans 14 residues. Germline CDR1 reads MDHEN; CDR2 reads SYDVKM. The CDR3, as DNA: TGTGCCAGCAGCGCGGGTCTTCCTGGACGAAAGAAGTTCTTC. It yields the protein CASSAGLPGRKKFF.

The rearrangement links TRBV18 to TRBJ2-1, with 7 bases identical to TRBD1. V dropped 10 bases and J dropped 8; count of bases not matched to a gene: 17. Germline assignment: CDR1 KGHSH and CDR2 LQKENI. CDR3 length: 15 residues. CDR3 amino acids: CAIQKSGTVGDEQFF. CDR3 DNA sequence: TGTGCCATCCAAAAGTCCGGGACAGTGGGGGATGAGCAGTTCTTC.

V gene TRBV7-2 combines with J gene TRBJ2-7; 12 nucleotides line up with TRBD1. The germline V gene encodes CDR1 SGHTA and CDR2 FQGNSA. Trimming removed 5 bases from V and 7 bases from J; junction bases left unmatched: 9. The CDR3 totals 15 residues. CDR3 in DNA: TGTGCCAGCAGCCCCCGGGACAGGGGGCGCGAAGAGCAGTACTTC. This encodes CASSPRDRGREEQYF.

The gene calls are TRBV6-1 and TRBJ1-5; possible D gene TRBD1, 5 bases. The length of the CDR3 is 14 residues. Trimming pared 4 bases from V and 3 bases from J, leaving 10 bases between. The germline CDR1 and CDR2 sequences are MNHNS and SASEGT. CDR3 region: CASSVTGLNQPQHF. CDR3 nucleotide sequence: TGTGCCAGCAGTGTTACGGGGCTCAATCAGCCCCAGCATTTT.

The V and J genes are TRBV7-3 and TRBJ2-3; D not certain. Germline V gene data show CDR1 as SGHTA and CDR2 as FQGTGA. The CDR3 totals 14 residues. Trimming left V 3 bases short and J 4 bases short, with 11 bases between. The CDR3 loop reads CASSFASKADTQYF. The CDR3 DNA reads as TGTGCCAGCAGCTTTGCTAGTAAGGCAGATACGCAGTATTTT.